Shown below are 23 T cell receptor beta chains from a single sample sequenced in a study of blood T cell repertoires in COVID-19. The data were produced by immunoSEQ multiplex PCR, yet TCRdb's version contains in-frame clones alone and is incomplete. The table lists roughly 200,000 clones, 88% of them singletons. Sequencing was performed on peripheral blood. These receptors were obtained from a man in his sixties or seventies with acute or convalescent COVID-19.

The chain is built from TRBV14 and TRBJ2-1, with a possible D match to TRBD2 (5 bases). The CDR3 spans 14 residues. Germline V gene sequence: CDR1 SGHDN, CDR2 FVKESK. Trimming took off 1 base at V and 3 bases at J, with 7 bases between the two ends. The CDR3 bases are TGTGCCAGCAGCCAAGGGACTGGCTACAATGAGCAGTTCTTC. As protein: CASSQGTGYNEQFF.

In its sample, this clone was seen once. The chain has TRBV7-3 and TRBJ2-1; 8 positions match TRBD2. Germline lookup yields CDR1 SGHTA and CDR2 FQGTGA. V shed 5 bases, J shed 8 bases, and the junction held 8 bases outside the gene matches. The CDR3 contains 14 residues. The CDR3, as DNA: TGTGCCAGCAGCCGGGGGGGCCAGATCTATGAGCAGTTCTTC. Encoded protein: CASSRGGQIYEQFF.

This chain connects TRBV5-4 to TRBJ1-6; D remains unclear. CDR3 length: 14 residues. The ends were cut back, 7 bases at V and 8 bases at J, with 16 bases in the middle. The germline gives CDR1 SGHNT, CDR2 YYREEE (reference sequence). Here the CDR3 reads CASAREGKDSPLHF. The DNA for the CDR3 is TGTGCCAGCGCTCGTGAGGGAAAGGATTCACCCCTCCACTTT.

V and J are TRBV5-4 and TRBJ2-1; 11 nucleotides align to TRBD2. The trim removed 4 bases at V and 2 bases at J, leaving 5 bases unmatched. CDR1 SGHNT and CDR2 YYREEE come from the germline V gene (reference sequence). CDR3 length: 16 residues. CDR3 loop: CASSLGTSGPYNEQFF. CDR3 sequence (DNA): TGTGCCAGCAGCCTCGGGACTAGCGGCCCCTACAATGAGCAGTTCTTC.

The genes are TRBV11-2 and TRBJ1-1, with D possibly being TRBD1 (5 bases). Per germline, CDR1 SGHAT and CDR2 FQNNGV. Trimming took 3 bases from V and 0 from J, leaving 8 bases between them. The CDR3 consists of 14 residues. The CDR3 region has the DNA TGTGCCAGCAGCTTGACAGACATGAACACTGAAGCTTTCTTT. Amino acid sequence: CASSLTDMNTEAFF. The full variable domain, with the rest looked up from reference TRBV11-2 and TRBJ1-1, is EAGVAQSPRYKIIEKRQSVAFWCNPISGHATLYWYQQILGQGPKLLIQFQNNGVVDDSQLPKDRFSAERLKGVDSTLKIQPAKLEDSAVYLCASSLTDMNTEAFFGQGTRLTVV.

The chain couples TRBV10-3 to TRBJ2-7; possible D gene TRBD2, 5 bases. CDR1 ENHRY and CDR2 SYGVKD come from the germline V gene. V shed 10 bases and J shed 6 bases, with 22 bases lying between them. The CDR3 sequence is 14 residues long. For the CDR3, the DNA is TGTGCCAGCCATTCCAACTCCCCTGGAGGCGAGCAGTACTTC. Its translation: CASHSNSPGGEQYF.

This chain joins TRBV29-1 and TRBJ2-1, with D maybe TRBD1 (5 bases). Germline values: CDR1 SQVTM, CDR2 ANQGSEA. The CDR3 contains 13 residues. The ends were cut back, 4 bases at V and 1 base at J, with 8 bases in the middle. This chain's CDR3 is CSVGRGSYNEQFF. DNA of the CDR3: TGCAGCGTTGGTAGGGGATCCTACAATGAGCAGTTCTTC.

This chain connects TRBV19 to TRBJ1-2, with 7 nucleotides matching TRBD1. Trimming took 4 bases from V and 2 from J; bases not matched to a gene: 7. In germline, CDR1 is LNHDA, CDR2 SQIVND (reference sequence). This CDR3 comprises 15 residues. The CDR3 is CASSTPSTGNYGYTF. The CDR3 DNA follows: TGTGCCAGTAGTACACCTTCGACAGGGAACTATGGCTACACCTTC.

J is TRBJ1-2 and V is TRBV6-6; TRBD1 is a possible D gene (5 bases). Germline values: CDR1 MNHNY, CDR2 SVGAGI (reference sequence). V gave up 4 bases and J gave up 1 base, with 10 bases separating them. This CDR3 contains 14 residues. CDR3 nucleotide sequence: TGTGCCAGCAGTTCTCTACAGGATAACTATGGCTACACCTTC. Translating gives CASSSLQDNYGYTF.

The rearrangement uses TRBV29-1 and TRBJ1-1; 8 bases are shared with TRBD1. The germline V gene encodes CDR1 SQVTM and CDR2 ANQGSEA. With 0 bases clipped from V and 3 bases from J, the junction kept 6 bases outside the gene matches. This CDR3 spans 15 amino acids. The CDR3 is CSVEDRDRGYTEAFF. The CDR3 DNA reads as TGCAGCGTTGAAGATCGTGACAGGGGATACACTGAAGCTTTCTTT.

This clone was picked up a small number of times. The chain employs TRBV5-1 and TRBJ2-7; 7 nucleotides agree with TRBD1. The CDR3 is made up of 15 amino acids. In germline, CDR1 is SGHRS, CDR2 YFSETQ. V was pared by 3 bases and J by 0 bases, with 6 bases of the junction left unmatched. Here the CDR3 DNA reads TGCGCCAGCAGCTCGGGACAGTGGGGCTCCTACGAGCAGTACTTC. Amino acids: CASSSGQWGSYEQYF.

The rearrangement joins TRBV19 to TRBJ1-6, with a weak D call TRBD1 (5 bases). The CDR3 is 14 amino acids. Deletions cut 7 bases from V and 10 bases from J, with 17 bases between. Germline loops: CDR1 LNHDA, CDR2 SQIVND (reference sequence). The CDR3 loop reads CASMEGRTRSPLHF. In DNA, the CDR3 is TGTGCCAGTATGGAAGGCAGGACAAGGTCACCCCTCCACTTT.

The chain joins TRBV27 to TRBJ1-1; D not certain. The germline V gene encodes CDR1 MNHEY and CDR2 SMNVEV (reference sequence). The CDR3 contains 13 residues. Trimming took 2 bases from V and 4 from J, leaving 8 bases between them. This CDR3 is CASSLNIRTEAFF. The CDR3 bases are TGTGCCAGCAGTTTAAACATACGCACTGAAGCTTTCTTT.

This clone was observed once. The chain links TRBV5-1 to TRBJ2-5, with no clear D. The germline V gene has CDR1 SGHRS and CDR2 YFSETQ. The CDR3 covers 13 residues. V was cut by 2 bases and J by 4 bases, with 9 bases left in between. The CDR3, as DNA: TGCGCCAGCAGCTTTGAGCGAGGAGAGACCCAGTACTTC. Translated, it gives CASSFERGETQYF. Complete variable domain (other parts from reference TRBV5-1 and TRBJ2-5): KAGVTQTPRYLIKTRGQQVTLSCSPISGHRSVSWYQQTPGQGLQFLFEYFSETQRNKGNFPGRFSGRQFSNSRSEMNVSTLELGDSALYLCASSFERGETQYFGPGTRLLVL.

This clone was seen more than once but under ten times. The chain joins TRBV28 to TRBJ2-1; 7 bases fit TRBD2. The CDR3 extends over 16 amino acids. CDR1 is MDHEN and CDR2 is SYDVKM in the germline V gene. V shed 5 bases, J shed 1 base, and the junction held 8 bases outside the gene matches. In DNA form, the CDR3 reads TGTGCCAGCAGTCAACAGCGGGGCTCTTCCTACAATGAGCAGTTCTTC. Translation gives CASSQQRGSSYNEQFF.

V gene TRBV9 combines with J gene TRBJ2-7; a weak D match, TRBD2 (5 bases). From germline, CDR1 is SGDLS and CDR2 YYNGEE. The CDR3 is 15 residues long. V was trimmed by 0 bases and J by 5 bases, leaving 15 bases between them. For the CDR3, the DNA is TGTGCCAGCAGCGTAGGTGGGGAGACCCCCCACGAGCAGTACTTC. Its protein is CASSVGGETPHEQYF. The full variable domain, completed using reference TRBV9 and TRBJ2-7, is DSGVTQTPKHLITATGQRVTLRCSPRSGDLSVYWYQQSLDQGLQFLIQYYNGEERAKGNILERFSAQQFPDLHSELNLSSLELGDSALYFCASSVGGETPHEQYFGPGTRLTVT.

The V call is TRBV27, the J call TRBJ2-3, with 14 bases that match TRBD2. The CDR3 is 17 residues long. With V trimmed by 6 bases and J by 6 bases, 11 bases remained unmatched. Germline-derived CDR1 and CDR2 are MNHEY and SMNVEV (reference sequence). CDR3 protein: CASRRLAGGPYGDTQYF. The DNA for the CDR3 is TGTGCCAGCAGGCGACTAGCGGGAGGGCCCTACGGGGATACGCAGTATTTT.

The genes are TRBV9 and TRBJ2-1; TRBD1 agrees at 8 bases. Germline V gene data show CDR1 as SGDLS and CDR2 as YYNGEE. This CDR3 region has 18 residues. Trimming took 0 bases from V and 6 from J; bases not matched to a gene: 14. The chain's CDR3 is CASSVASQGALIRNEQFF. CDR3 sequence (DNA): TGTGCCAGCAGCGTAGCTTCCCAGGGGGCTTTAATACGCAATGAGCAGTTCTTC.

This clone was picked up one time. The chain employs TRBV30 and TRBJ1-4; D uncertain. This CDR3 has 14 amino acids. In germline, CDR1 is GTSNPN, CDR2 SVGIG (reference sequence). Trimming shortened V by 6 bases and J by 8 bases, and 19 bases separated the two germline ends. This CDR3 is CACSTTPGREKLFF. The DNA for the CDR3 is TGTGCCTGTAGTACGACTCCGGGAAGAGAAAAACTGTTTTTT.

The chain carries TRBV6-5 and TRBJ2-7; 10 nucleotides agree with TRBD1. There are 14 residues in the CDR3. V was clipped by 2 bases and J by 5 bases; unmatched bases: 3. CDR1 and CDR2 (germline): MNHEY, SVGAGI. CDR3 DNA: TGTGCCAGCAGTTACAGCGGACAGGGGGACGAGCAGTACTTC. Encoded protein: CASSYSGQGDEQYF.

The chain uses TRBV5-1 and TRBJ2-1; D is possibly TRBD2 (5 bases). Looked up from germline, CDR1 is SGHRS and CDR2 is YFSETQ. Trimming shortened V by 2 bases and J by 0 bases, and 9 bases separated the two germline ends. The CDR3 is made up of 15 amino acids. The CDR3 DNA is TGCGCCAGCAGCTTTCGGGAAAGCTCCTACAATGAGCAGTTCTTC. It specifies CASSFRESSYNEQFF.

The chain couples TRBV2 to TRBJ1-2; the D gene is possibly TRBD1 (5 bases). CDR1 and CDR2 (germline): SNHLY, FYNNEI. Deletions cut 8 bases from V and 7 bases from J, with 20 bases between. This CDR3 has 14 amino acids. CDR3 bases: TGTGCCAGCGGGCAGGGATGGTCTCTATCTGGCTACACCTTC. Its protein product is CASGQGWSLSGYTF.

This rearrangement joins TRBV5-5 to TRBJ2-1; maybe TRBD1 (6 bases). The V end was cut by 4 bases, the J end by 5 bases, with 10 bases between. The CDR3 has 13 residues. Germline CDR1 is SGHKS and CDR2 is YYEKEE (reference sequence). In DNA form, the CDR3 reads TGTGCCAGCAGCGGGGGACAACACAATGAGCAGTTCTTC. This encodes CASSGGQHNEQFF.